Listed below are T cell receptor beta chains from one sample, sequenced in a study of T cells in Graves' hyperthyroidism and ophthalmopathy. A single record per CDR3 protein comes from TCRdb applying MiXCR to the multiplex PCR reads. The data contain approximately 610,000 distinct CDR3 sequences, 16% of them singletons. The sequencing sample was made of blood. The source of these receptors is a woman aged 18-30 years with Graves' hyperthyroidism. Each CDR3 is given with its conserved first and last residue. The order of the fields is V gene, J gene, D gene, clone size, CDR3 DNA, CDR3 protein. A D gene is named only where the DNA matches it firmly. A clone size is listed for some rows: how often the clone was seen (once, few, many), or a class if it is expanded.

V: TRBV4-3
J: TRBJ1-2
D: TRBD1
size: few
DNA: TGCGCCAGCAGCCTTGGACAGGAGGGCTATGGCTACACCTTC
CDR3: CASSLGQEGYGYTF

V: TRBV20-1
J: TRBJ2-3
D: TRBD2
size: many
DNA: TGCAGTGCTAGAGATCTCTGGTCTAGCGGGGGTAGCACAGATACGCAGTATTTT
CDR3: CSARDLWSSGGSTDTQYF

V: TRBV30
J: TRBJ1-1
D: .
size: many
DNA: TGTGCCTGGACGACGGGGGTGAGGAACACTGAAGCTTTCTTT
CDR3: CAWTTGVRNTEAFF

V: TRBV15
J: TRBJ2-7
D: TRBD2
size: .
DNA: TGTGCCACCAGCCAGACTAGCCGGGTGCAGTACTTC
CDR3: CATSQTSRVQYF

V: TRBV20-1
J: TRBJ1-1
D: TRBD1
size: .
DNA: TGCAGTGCTAGTGTACTCAGGGGGAGGACTGAAGCTTTCTTT
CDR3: CSASVLRGRTEAFF

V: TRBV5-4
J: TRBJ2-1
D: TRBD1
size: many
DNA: TGTGCCAGCAGGCCCACCATCGGGACAGGGGGCGTGGTACGTTACAATGAGCAGTTCTTC
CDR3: CASRPTIGTGGVVRYNEQFF

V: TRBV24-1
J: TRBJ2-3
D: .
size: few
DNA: TGTGCCACCAGTGATATAACCGTCGGTGGTTTGGATACGCAGTATTTT
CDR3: CATSDITVGGLDTQYF

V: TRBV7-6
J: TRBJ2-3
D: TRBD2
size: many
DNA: TGTGCCAGCAGCTTAAGGACTAGCCTAGGGGATACGCAGTATTTT
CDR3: CASSLRTSLGDTQYF

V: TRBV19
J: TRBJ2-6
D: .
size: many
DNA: TGTGCCAGTAGTCGTCCAGGACATCACTCTGGGGCCAACGTCCTGACTTTC
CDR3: CASSRPGHHSGANVLTF

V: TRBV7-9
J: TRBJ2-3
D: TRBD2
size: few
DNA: TGTGCCAGCAGCTTTGACGGGAGGGCAACAGATACGCAGTATTTT
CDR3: CASSFDGRATDTQYF

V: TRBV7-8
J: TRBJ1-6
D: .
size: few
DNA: TGTGCCAGCAGCTTAGCGTCAGGGGCTAATTCACCCCTCCACTTT
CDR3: CASSLASGANSPLHF

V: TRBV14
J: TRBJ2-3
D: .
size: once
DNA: TGTGCCAGCAGCCGAGGGACCAGGGTGCACGATACGCAGTATTTT
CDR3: CASSRGTRVHDTQYF

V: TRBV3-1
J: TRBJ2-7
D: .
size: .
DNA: TGTGCCAGCAGCCAAGCATCCGGGACACCCTCCTACGAGCAGTACTTC
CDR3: CASSQASGTPSYEQYF

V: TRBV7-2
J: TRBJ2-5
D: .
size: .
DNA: TGTGCCAGCAGAACTAGGTTGGGCGAGACCCAGTACTTC
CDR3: CASRTRLGETQYF

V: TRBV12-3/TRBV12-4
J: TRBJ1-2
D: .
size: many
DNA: TGTGCCAGCAGTTTAGGCGGATTGTTTAACTATGGCTACACCTTC
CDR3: CASSLGGLFNYGYTF